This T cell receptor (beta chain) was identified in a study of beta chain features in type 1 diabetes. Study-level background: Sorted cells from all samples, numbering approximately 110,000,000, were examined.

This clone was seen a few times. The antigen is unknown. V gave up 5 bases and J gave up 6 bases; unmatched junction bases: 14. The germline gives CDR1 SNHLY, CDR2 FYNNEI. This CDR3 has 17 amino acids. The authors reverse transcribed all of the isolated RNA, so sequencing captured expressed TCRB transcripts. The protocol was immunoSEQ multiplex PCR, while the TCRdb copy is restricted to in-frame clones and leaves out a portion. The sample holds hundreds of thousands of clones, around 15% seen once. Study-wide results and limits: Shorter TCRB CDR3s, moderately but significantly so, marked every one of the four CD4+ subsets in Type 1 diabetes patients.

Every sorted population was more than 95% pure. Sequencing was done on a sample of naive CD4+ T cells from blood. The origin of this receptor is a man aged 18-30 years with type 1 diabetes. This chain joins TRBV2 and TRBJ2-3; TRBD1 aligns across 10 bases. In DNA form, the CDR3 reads TGTGCCAGCAGTCCTGGGACAGGGGCCGATCATTCGGATACGCAGTATTTT. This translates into CASSPGTGADHSDTQYF.